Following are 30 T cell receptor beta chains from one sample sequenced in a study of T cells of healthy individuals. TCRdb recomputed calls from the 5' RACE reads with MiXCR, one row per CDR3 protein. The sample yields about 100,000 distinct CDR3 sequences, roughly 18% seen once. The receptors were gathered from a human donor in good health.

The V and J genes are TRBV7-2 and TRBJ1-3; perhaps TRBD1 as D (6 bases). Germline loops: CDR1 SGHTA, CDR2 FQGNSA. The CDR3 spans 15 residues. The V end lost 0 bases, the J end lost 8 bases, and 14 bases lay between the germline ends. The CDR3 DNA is TGTGCCAGCAGCTTAGCCGGGGGCATGGAGCACACCATATATTTT. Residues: CASSLAGGMEHTIYF. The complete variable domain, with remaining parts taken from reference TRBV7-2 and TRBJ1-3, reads GAGVSQSPSNKVTEKGKDVELRCDPISGHTALYWYRQSLGQGLEFLIYFQGNSAPDKSGLPSDRFSAERTGGSVSTLTIQRTQQEDSAVYLCASSLAGGMEHTIYFGEGSWLTVV.

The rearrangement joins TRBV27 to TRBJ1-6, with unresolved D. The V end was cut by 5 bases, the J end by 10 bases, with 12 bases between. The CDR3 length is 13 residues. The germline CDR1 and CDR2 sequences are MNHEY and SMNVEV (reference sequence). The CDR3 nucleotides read TGTGCCAGCAGTCCCTCCGCGGGGTCACCCCTCCACTTT. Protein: CASSPSAGSPLHF.

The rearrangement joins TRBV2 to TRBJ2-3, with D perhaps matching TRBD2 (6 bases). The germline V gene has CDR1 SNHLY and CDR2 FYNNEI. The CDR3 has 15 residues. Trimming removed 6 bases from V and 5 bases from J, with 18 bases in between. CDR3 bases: TGTGCCAGCAGGCACGGGGGACCCGGAGGAGATACGCAGTATTTT. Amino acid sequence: CASRHGGPGGDTQYF. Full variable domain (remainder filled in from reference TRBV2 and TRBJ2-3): EPEVTQTPSHQVTQMGQEVILRCVPISNHLYFYWYRQILGQKVEFLVSFYNNEISEKSEIFDDQFSVERPDGSNFTLKIRSTKLEDSAMYFCASRHGGPGGDTQYFGPGTRLTVL.

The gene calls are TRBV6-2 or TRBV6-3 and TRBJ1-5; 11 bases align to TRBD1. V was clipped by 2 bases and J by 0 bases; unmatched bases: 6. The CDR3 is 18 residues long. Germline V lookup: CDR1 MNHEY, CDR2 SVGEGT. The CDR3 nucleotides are TGTGCCAGCAGTTACCCGGGACAGGGGGAGTATAGCAATCAGCCCCAGCATTTT. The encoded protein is CASSYPGQGEYSNQPQHF.

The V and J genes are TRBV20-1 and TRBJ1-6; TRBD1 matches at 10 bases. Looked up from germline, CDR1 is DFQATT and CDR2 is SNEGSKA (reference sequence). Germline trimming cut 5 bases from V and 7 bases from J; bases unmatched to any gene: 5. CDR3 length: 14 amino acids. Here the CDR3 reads CSAGTGAINSPLHF. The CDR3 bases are TGCAGTGCTGGGACAGGGGCCATAAATTCACCCCTCCACTTT.

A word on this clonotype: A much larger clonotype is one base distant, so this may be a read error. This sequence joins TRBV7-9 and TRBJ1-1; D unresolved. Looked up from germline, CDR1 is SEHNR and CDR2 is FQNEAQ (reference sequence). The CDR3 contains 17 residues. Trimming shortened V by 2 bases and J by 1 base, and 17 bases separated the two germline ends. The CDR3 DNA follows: TGTGCCAGCAGCTTACTACATGGGGTAAGTGGGAACACTGAAGCTTTCTTT. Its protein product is CASSLLHGVSGNTEAFF.

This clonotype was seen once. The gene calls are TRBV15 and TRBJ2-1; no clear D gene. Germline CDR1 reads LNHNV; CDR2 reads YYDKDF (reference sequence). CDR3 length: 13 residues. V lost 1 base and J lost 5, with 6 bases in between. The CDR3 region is CATSRGVNNEQFF. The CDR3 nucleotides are TGTGCCACCAGCAGAGGGGTGAACAATGAGCAGTTCTTC.

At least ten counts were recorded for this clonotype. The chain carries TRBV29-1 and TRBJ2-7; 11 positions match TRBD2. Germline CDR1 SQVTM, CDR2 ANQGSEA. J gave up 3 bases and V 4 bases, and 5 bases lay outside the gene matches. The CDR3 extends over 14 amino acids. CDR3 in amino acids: CSVVTSGNFYEQYF. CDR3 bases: TGCAGCGTTGTGACTAGCGGGAACTTCTACGAGCAGTACTTC.

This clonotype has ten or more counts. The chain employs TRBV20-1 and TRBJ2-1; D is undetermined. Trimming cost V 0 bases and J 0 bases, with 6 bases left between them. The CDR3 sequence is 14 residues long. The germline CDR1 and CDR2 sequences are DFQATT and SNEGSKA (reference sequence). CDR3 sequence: CSAREANSYNEQFF. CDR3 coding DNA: TGCAGTGCTAGAGAGGCGAACTCCTACAATGAGCAGTTCTTC.

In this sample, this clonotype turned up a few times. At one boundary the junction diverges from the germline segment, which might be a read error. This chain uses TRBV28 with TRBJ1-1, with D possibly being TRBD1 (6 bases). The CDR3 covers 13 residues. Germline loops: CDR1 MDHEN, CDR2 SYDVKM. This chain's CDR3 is CASSSRQARDGLF. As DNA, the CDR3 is TGTGCCAGCAGTTCCCGACAGGCTCGCGACGGCCTATTT.

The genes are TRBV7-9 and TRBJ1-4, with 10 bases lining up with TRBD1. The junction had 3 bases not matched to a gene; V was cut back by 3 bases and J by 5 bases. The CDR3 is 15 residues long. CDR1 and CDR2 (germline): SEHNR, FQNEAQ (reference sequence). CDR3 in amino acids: CASSFLDRGNEKLFF. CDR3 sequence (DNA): TGTGCCAGCAGCTTCTTGGACAGGGGGAATGAAAAACTGTTTTTT. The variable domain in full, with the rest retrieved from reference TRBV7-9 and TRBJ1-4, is DTGVSQNPRHKITKRGQNVTFRCDPISEHNRLYWYRQTLGQGPEFLTYFQNEAQLEKSRLLSDRFSAERPKGSFSTLEIQRTEQGDSAMYLCASSFLDRGNEKLFFGSGTQLSVL.

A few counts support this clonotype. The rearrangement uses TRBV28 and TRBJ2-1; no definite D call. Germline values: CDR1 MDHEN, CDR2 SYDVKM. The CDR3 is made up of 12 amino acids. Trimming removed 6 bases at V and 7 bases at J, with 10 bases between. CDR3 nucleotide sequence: TGTGCCAGCAGCCCATCCCGGAATGAGCAGTTCTTC. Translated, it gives CASSPSRNEQFF.

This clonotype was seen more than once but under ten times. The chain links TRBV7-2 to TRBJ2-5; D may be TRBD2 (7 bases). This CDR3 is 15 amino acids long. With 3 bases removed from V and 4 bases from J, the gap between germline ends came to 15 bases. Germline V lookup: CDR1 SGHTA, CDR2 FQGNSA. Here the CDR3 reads CASSLGAGAVETQYF. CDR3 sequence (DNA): TGTGCCAGCAGCTTGGGGGCGGGAGCTGTAGAGACCCAGTACTTC. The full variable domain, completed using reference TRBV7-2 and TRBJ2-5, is GAGVSQSPSNKVTEKGKDVELRCDPISGHTALYWYRQSLGQGLEFLIYFQGNSAPDKSGLPSDRFSAERTGGSVSTLTIQRTQQEDSAVYLCASSLGAGAVETQYFGPGTRLLVL.

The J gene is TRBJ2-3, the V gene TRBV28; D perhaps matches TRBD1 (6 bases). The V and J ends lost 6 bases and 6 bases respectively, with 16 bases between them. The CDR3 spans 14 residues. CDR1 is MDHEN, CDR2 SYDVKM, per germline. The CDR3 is CASRPTGIGDTQYF. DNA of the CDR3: TGTGCCAGCAGACCGACAGGCATAGGCGATACGCAGTATTTT.

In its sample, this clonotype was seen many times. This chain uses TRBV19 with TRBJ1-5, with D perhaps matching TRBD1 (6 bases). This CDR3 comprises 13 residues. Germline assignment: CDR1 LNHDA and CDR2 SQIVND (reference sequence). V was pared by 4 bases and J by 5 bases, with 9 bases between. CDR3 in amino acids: CASSRQADQPQHF. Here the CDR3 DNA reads TGTGCCAGTAGTAGACAGGCGGATCAGCCCCAGCATTTT.

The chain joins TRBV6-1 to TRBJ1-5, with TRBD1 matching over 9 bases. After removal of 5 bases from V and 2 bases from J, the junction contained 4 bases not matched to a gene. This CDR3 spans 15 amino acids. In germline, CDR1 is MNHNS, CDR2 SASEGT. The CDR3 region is CASSRGQGGNQPQHF. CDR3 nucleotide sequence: TGTGCCAGCAGTAGGGGACAGGGTGGCAATCAGCCCCAGCATTTT.

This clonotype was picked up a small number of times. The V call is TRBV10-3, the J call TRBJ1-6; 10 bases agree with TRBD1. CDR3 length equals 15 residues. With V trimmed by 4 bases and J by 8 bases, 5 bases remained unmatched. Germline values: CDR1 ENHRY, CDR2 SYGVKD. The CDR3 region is CAISGDRGPDSPLHF. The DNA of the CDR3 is TGTGCCATCAGTGGAGACAGGGGGCCGGATTCACCCCTCCACTTT.

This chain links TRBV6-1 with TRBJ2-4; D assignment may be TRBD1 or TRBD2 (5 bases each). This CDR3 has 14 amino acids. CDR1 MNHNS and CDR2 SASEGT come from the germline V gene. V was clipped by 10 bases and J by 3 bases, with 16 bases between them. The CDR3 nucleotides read TGTGCCACCCTAGGTGGGGGTCACAAAAACATTCAGTACTTC. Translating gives CATLGGGHKNIQYF.

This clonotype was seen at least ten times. The CDR3 sequence: CSAGRTGPRTDTQYF. The DNA for the CDR3 is TGCAGTGCTGGAAGAACAGGGCCCCGCACAGATACGCAGTATTTT. The chain is built from TRBV20-1 and TRBJ2-3, with D possibly being TRBD1 (6 bases). Germline V gene lookup returns CDR1 DFQATT and CDR2 SNEGSKA (reference sequence). V lost 5 bases, J lost 1 base, and 16 bases lay in between. The CDR3 totals 15 residues.

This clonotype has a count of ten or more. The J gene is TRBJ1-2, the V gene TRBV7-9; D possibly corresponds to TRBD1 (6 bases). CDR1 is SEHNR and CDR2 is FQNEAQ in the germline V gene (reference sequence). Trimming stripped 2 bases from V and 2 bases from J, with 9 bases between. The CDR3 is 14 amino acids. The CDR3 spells CASSLRQGNYGYTF. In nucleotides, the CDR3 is TGTGCCAGCAGCTTAAGGCAGGGGAACTATGGCTACACCTTC.

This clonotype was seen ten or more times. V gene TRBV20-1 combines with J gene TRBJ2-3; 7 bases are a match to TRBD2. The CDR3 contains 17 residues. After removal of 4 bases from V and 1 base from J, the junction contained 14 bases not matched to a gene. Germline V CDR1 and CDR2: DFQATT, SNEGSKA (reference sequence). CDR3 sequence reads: CSATHIVTSVGTDTQYF. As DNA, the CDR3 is TGCAGTGCTACCCACATCGTAACTAGCGTCGGCACAGATACGCAGTATTTT.

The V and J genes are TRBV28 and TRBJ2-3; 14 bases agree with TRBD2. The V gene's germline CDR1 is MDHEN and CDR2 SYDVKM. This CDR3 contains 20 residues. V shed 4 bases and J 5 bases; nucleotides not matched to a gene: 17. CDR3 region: CASSYLGYEGLAGVGDTQYF. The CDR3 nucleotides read TGTGCCAGCAGTTACCTAGGATACGAGGGACTAGCGGGAGTGGGAGATACGCAGTATTTT.

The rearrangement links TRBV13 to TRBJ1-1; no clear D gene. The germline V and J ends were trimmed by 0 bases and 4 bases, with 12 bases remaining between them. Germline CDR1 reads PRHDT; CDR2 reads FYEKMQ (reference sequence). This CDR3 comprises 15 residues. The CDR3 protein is CASSLGLVGVTEAFF. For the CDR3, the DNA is TGTGCCAGCAGCTTAGGCCTGGTTGGAGTCACTGAAGCTTTCTTT.

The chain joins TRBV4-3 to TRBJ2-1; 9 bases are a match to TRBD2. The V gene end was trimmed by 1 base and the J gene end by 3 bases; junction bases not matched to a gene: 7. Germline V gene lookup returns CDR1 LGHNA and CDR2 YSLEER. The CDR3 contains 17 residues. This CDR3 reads CASSQVRPSGNYNEQFF. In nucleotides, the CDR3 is TGCGCCAGCAGCCAAGTCCGCCCTAGCGGGAACTACAATGAGCAGTTCTTC.

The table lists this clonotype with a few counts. CDR3 residues: CASSLVWGSNQPQHF. The CDR3 DNA reads as TGTGCCAGCAGCTTAGTGTGGGGTAGCAATCAGCCCCAGCATTTT. The chain combines TRBV7-2 with TRBJ1-5; D unresolved. V gave up 1 base and J gave up 0 bases, with 7 bases separating them. The CDR3 length is 15 residues. Germline V gene data show CDR1 as SGHTA and CDR2 as FQGNSA.

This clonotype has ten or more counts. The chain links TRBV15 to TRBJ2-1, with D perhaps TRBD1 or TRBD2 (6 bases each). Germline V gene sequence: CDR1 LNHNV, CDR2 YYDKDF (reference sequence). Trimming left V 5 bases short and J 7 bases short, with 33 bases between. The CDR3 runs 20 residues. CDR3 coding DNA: TGTGCCACCAGCGGAAAGCCGGGACTTTCTTTCCTGAGGGGGAAAAATGAGCAGTTCTTC. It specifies CATSGKPGLSFLRGKNEQFF.

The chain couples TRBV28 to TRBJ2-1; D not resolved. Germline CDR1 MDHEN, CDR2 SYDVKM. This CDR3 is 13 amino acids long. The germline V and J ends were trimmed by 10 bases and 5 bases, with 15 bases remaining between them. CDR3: CAISHNPNNEQFF. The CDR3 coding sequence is TGTGCCATCTCGCATAACCCTAACAATGAGCAGTTCTTC.

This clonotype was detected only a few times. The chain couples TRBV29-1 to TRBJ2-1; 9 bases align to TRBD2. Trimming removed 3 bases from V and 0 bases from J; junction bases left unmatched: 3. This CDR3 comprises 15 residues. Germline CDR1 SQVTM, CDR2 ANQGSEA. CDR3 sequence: CSVEVRGGSYNEQFF. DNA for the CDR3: TGCAGCGTTGAGGTGCGGGGGGGCTCCTACAATGAGCAGTTCTTC.

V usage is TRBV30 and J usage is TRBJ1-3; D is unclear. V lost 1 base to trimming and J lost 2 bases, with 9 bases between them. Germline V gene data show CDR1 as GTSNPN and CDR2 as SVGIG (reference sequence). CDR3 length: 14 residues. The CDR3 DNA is TGTGCCTGGAGTGGACTTTCCGCTGGAAACACCATATATTTT. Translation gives CAWSGLSAGNTIYF.

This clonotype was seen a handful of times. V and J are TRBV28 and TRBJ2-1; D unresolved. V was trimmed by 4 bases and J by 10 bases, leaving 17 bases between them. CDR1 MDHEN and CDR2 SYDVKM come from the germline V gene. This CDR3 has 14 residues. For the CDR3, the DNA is TGTGCCAGCAGTTCCGAGACCGGTCATATGGAGCAGTTCTTC. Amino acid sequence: CASSSETGHMEQFF.